The 22 T cell receptor beta chains listed next were all sequenced from one sample in a study of CD8+CD57+ T cells in acquired aplastic anemia. The sequenced patients had an expansion of CD8+CD57+ cells seen by flow cytometry. Investigators profiled TCR beta VDJ and CDR3 from genomic DNA template. Via MiXCR, TCRdb re-called the reads, giving one row per CDR3 protein. The table records approximately 250,000 distinct CDR3 sequences, around 82% of them present only once. Sequenced material: sorted CD4+, CD8+, or CD8+CD57+ T cells (not recorded which) from PBMCs. These receptors were collected from a human donor with aplastic anemia.

In this sample, this clonotype turned up once. The chain carries TRBV5-4 and TRBJ2-1; D gene unclear. Trimming took 4 bases from V and 4 from J, leaving 18 bases between them. Germline loops: CDR1 SGHNT, CDR2 YYREEE (reference sequence). CDR3 length: 16 residues. The CDR3 loop reads CASSGPGREEYNEQFF. CDR3 in DNA: TGTGCCAGCAGCGGACCCGGGCGTGAAGAATACAATGAGCAGTTCTTC.

The CDR3 DNA reads as TGTGCCATCAGTGAAGGGCGCGGGGGGGGCGATGAGCAGTTCTTC. This translates into CAISEGRGGGDEQFF. The chain couples TRBV10-3 to TRBJ2-1; 9 nucleotides align to TRBD2. The germline gives CDR1 ENHRY, CDR2 SYGVKD. Trimming at V came to 3 bases and at J to 8 bases, leaving 8 bases not matched to a gene. The CDR3 has 15 amino acids.

Note on this clonotype: At one end the junction does not follow the germline gene, possibly because of a read error. V gene TRBV19 combines with J gene TRBJ2-1; 9 positions agree with TRBD2. In germline, CDR1 is LNHDA, CDR2 SQIVND (reference sequence). This CDR3 is 15 amino acids long. DNA of the CDR3: TGTGCCGGTAGTATAGCTAGCGGGGCCTACAATGAGCAGCTCTTC. Its translation: CAGSIASGAYNEQLF.

About this clonotype: At one boundary the junction diverges from the germline segment, which might be a read error. V and J are TRBV2 and TRBJ2-4; TRBD2 aligns across 7 bases. This CDR3 has 12 residues. Germline V lookup: CDR1 SNHLY, CDR2 FYNNEI. The CDR3: CASGEAGNVQYF. The DNA for the CDR3 is TGTGCCAGCGGGGAAGCGGGGAACGTTCAGTACTTT. Full variable domain (missing parts from reference TRBV2 and TRBJ2-4): EPEVTQTPSHQVTQMGQEVILRCVPISNHLYFYWYRQILGQKVEFLVSFYNNEISEKSEIFDDQFSVERPDGSNFTLKIRSTKLEDSAMYFCASGEAGNVQYFGAGTRLSVL.

This chain links TRBV20-1 with TRBJ2-1, with D perhaps matching TRBD1 or TRBD2 (5 bases each). The V gene's germline CDR1 is DFQATT and CDR2 SNEGSKA (reference sequence). The CDR3 extends over 15 amino acids. V gave up 1 base and J gave up 5 bases, with 15 bases separating them. The CDR3 loop is CSARAPLTGHNEQFF. The CDR3 region has the DNA TGCAGTGCTAGAGCACCCTTAACGGGACACAATGAGCAGTTCTTC.

V and J are TRBV7-3 and TRBJ2-7; maybe TRBD2 (6 bases). The CDR3 contains 18 residues. CDR1 is SGHTA, CDR2 FQGTGA, per germline. Trimming pared 3 bases from V and 5 bases from J, leaving 26 bases between. The CDR3 DNA follows: TGTGCCAGCAGCTTTCAGCCCGACGGGACTGCCCTTTCCAACGAGCAGTACGTC. Its translation: CASSFQPDGTALSNEQYV.

To note about this clonotype: One junction end does not reproduce the germline sequence, and a read error may be involved. V usage is TRBV19 and J usage is TRBJ2-1; D is uncertain. Looked up from germline, CDR1 is LNHDA and CDR2 is SQIVND (reference sequence). The CDR3 totals 15 residues. The CDR3 loop is CASSIAGRAYKEQFF. The CDR3, as DNA: TGTGCCAGTAGCATAGCTGGCCGAGCCTACAAGGAGCAGTTCTTC.

CDR3: CASRKGTGELFF. In DNA form, the CDR3 reads TGTGCCAGCAGGAAGGGCACCGGGGAGCTGTTTTTT. The chain is built from TRBV2 and TRBJ2-2; no clear D gene. Trimming cost V 6 bases and J 4 bases, with 6 bases left between them. The CDR3 length is 12 residues. Germline V gives CDR1 SNHLY, CDR2 FYNNEI. The entire variable domain, with the rest obtained from reference TRBV2 and TRBJ2-2, is as follows: EPEVTQTPSHQVTQMGQEVILRCVPISNHLYFYWYRQILGQKVEFLVSFYNNEISEKSEIFDDQFSVERPDGSNFTLKIRSTKLEDSAMYFCASRKGTGELFFGEGSRLTVL.

DNA for the CDR3: TGTGCCAGCAGCCAGGGACAGGGAGGCAATCAGCCCCAGCATTTT. Translation gives CASSQGQGGNQPQHF. The chain is built from TRBV4-2 and TRBJ1-5; TRBD1 matches at 9 bases. After removal of 3 bases from V and 2 bases from J, the junction contained 2 bases not matched to a gene. The CDR3 runs 15 residues. Germline lookup yields CDR1 LGHNA and CDR2 YNFKEQ.

This clonotype turned up a few times. Mismatch with germline at one junction end may stem from a read error. The rearrangement links TRBV7-8 to TRBJ2-3; D could derive from TRBD1 or TRBD2 (6 bases each). CDR3 length: 13 amino acids. Per germline, CDR1 SGHVS and CDR2 FQNEAQ. This CDR3 is CASRAGGTGAQYF. CDR3 sequence (DNA): TGTGCCAGCAGGGCCGGGGGCACGGGTGCACAGTATTTC.

Concerning this clonotype: Without the conserved terminal phenylalanine or tryptophan, this CDR3 likely stems from a read error. It is unclear where the CDR3 begins or ends on the DNA, so no DNA is shown, and the CDR3 is as TCRdb lists it. This chain joins TRBV7-9 and TRBJ2-3; the table's D call of TRBD2 was not tested on the DNA. Germline V gene lookup returns CDR1 SEHNR and CDR2 FQNEAQ (reference sequence). 12 amino acids form the CDR3, both terminal residues included. CDR3 amino acids: CASSFQRSGEYV.

The CDR3 reads CASSLLLGDAPNEQFF. CDR3 in DNA: TGTGCCAGCAGTCTACTCTTGGGGGATGCCCCAAATGAGCAGTTCTTC. The chain is built from TRBV12-3 or TRBV12-4 and TRBJ2-1, with D perhaps TRBD1 or TRBD2 (5 bases each). Trimming took 5 bases from V and 7 from J, leaving 21 bases between them. The CDR3 is made up of 16 amino acids.

On this clonotype: No conserved phenylalanine or tryptophan ends this CDR3, so it is likely a read error. The DNA is omitted, as the CDR3 cannot be located on it reliably, and the CDR3 follows TCRdb's listing. This chain uses TRBV19 with TRBJ2-1; TRBD2, the D gene given by the table, was not confirmed from the DNA. The CDR3 has 16 residues if both end residues are counted. In germline, CDR1 is LNHDA, CDR2 SQIVND (reference sequence). CDR3 residues: CASSMGSGAYKDELFV.

Comment on this clonotype: At one boundary the junction diverges from the germline segment, which might be a read error. The chain combines TRBV7-6 with TRBJ2-1; 11 bases match TRBD2. There are 15 residues in the CDR3. Germline CDR1 and CDR2: SGHVS and FNYEAQ. The CDR3 DNA reads as TGTGCCAGCAGCCCCTTAGCGGGGGGGCTGAATGTGCAGTTCTTC. Its translation is CASSPLAGGLNVQFF.

This clonotype has a handful of counts. The chain couples TRBV19 to TRBJ1-1; weak D call: TRBD1 (5 bases). V was shortened by 4 bases and J by 5 bases, with 14 bases between the two germline ends. The germline gives CDR1 LNHDA, CDR2 SQIVND (reference sequence). CDR3 length: 14 amino acids. For the CDR3, the DNA is TGTGCCAGTAGTAGTGCGGGGGGAAGGACTGAAGCTTTCTTT. It yields the protein CASSSAGGRTEAFF. Drawing the rest from reference TRBV19 and TRBJ1-1, the complete variable domain is DGGITQSPKYLFRKEGQNVTLSCEQNLNHDAMYWYRQDPGQGLRLIYYSQIVNDFQKGDIAEGYSVSREKKESFPLTVTSAQKNPTAFYLCASSSAGGRTEAFFGQGTRLTVV.

About this clonotype itself: Because it lacks the conserved phenylalanine or tryptophan at the end, this CDR3 is likely a read error. No DNA is shown, since the ends of the CDR3 on it are uncertain; the CDR3 is the one TCRdb lists. The gene calls are TRBV7-9 and TRBJ2-3; TRBD2, the D gene given by the table, was not confirmed from the DNA. Germline-derived CDR1 and CDR2 are SEHNR and FQNEAQ (reference sequence). Including both end residues, the CDR3 is 12 amino acids long. The CDR3 here is CASSFQRSGRSV.

This clonotype was counted between two and nine times. The rearrangement joins TRBV7-9 to TRBJ1-2; no clear D gene. The CDR3 runs to 13 residues. Trimming shortened V by 1 base and J by 10 bases, and 13 bases separated the two germline ends. Germline V gene lookup returns CDR1 SEHNR and CDR2 FQNEAQ (reference sequence). The chain's CDR3 is CASSLVLRPSYTF. CDR3 in DNA: TGTGCCAGCAGCTTAGTGCTTCGTCCGTCCTACACCTTC. The complete variable domain, with remaining parts taken from reference TRBV7-9 and TRBJ1-2, reads DTGVSQNPRHKITKRGQNVTFRCDPISEHNRLYWYRQTLGQGPEFLTYFQNEAQLEKSRLLSDRFSAERPKGSFSTLEIQRTEQGDSAMYLCASSLVLRPSYTFGSGTRLTVV.

As regards this clonotype: One junction end does not reproduce the germline sequence, and a read error may be involved. This chain links TRBV7-3 with TRBJ2-5, with a tentative D call TRBD2 (6 bases). Germline V lookup: CDR1 SGHTA, CDR2 FQGTGA. CDR3 length: 16 residues. The CDR3 is CASSLSGGTWGETRYF. In DNA form, the CDR3 reads TGTGCCAGCAGCTTATCAGGCGGGACTTGGGGAGAGACCCGGTACTTC.

The sample holds one count of this clonotype. A clone one base away is much larger, so this may be a read error. The missing conserved phenylalanine or tryptophan at the end of this CDR3 makes a read error likely. The limits of the CDR3 on the DNA are not certain, so only TCRdb's listed CDR3 is given. The rearrangement links TRBV7-2 to TRBJ2-1; the table's D call of TRBD1 was not tested on the DNA. Germline values: CDR1 SGHTA, CDR2 FQGNSA. The CDR3 is 13 amino acids in total, end residues counted. The CDR3 here is CASSLELTGNTEV.

Points on this clonotype: One end of the junction does not line up with germline, which may come from a read error. The chain employs TRBV7-3 and TRBJ2-1; D may be TRBD1 (6 bases). This CDR3 has 14 residues. Per germline, CDR1 SGHTA and CDR2 FQGTGA. The CDR3 region has the DNA TGTGCCAGCAGCTTAGATGCGACAGGCAACACGCAAGCCTTC. It is translated as CASSLDATGNTQAF.

This clonotype has only one observation. Its ends do not fully match the called genes, so a read error is possible. The rearrangement joins TRBV2 to TRBJ2-6, with TRBD1 as a possible D gene (6 bases). The CDR3 is 15 residues long. Germline V gene lookup returns CDR1 SNHLY and CDR2 FYNNEI. The CDR3: CASSSNHPRDTVLNF. CDR3 nucleotide sequence: TGTGCCAGCAGCAGTAACCACCCCCGGGACACCGTCCTGAATTTC.

This chain joins TRBV7-2 and TRBJ1-2; 8 bases are shared with TRBD1. CDR3 length: 12 amino acids. Per germline, CDR1 SGHTA and CDR2 FQGNSA. Trimming at V came to 5 bases and at J to 8 bases, leaving 4 bases not matched to a gene. CDR3 coding DNA: TGTGCCAGCAGCAAGGACAGGGTGGGCTACACCTTC. Protein sequence: CASSKDRVGYTF.